The text below deals with one TCR beta chain. Its matching antigen is unknown. The sample originates from a study of shared clonotypes between healthy human individuals. General study results and limits: The study found lower generation probabilities in non-shared clonotypes than in those shared by all four donors.

Sorted-subset replicate PCRs used about 0.2 ug DNA, about 30,000 T cell genomes. Clones were read by immunoSEQ multiplex PCR, and TCRdb kept only the in-frame ones, dropping some. Of 600,000 to 750,000 clones listed, about 92% are singletons. The V segment lost 5 bases and the J segment 0 bases; nucleotides outside the gene matches: 6. Germline loops: CDR1 MNHEY, CDR2 SMNVEV (reference sequence). This CDR3 has 17 amino acids. The J gene is TRBJ1-5, the V gene TRBV27; 11 nucleotides line up with TRBD1. Sequencing used memory CD8+ T cells from PBMCs. Subset of the sample: CD45RO+ cells pooled with CCR7-negative TemRA cells. This sequence originates from a man aged 18 to 35 in good health. Some clones in this sample may be carry-over from other donors' samples. This CDR3 is CASSTIGTGGSNQPQHF. As DNA, the CDR3 is TGTGCCAGCAGTACGATCGGGACAGGGGGTAGCAATCAGCCCCAGCATTTT.